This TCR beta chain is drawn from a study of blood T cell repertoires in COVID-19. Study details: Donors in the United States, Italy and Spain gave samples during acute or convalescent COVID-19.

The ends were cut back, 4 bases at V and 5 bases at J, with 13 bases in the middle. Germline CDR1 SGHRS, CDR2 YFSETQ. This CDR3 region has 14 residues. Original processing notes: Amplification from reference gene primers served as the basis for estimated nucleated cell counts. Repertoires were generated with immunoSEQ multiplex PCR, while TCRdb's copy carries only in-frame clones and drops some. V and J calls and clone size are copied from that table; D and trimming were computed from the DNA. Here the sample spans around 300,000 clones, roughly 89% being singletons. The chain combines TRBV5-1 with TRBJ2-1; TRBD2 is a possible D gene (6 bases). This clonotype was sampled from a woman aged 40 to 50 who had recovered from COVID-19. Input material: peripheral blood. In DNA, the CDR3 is TGCGCCAGCAGCCAGGCGGGACCCAACAATGAGCAGTTCTTC. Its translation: CASSQAGPNNEQFF.